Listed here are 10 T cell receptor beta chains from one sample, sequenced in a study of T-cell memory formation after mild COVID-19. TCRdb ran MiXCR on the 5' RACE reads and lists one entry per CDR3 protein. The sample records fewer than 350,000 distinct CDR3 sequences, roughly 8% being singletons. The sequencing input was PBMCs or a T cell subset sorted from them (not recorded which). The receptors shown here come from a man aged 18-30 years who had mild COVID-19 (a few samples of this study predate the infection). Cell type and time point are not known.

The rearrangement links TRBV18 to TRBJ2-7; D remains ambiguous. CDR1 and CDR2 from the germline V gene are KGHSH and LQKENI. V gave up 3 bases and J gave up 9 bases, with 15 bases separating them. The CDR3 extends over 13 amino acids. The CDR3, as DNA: TGTGCCAGCTCACCCCTGCCCCTCGAGGCGCAGTACTTC. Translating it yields CASSPLPLEAQYF.

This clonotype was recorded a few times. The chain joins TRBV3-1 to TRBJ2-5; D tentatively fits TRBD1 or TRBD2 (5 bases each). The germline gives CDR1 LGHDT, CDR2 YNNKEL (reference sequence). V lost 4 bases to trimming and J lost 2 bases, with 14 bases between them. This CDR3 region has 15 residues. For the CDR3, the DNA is TGTGCCAGCAGCCGAGGGGTTTTTTCACAAGAGACCCAGTACTTC. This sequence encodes CASSRGVFSQETQYF.

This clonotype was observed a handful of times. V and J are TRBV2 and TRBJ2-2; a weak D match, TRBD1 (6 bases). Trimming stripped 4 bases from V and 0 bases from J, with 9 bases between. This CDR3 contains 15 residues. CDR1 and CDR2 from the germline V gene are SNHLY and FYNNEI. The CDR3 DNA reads TGTGCCAGCAGTGGACAGGCAGCGAACACCGGGGAGCTGTTTTTT. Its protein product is CASSGQAANTGELFF.

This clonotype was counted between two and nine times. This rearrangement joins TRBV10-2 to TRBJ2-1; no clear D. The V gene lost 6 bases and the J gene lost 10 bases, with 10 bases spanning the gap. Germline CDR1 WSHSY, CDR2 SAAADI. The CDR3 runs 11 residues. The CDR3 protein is CASSLFLEQFF. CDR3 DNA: TGCGCCAGCAGCCTGTTTTTGGAGCAGTTCTTC.

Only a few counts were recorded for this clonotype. CDR3 region: CASSLGGVGVNSPLHF. As DNA, the CDR3 is TGTGCCAGCAGCTTAGGGGGGGTAGGAGTTAATTCACCCCTCCACTTT. The chain recombines TRBV7-6 with TRBJ1-6, with a weak D call TRBD1 (5 bases). Trimming stripped 1 base from V and 6 bases from J, with 13 bases between. CDR1 and CDR2 (germline): SGHVS, FNYEAQ. The CDR3 length is 16 residues.

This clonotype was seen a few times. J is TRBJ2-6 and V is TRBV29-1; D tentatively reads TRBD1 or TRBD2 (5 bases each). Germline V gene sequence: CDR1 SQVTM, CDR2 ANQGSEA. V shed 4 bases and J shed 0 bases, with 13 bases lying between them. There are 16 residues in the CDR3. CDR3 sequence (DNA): TGCAGCGTTGTTCTGGGACCTGACTCTGGGGCCAACGTCCTGACTTTC. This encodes CSVVLGPDSGANVLTF.

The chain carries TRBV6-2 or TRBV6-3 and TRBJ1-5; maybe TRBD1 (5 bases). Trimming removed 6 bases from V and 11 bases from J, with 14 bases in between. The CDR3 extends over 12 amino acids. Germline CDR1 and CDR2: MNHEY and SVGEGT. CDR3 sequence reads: CASSGGLVAQHF. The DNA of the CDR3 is TGTGCCAGCAGCGGGGGGTTGGTGGCCCAGCATTTT.

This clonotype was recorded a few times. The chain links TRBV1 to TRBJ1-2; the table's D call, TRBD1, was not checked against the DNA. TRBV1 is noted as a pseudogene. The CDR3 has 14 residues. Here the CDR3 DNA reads TGCACCAGCAGCCCCAGAGGGGGCAACTATGGCTACACCTTC. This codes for CTSSPRGGNYGYTF.

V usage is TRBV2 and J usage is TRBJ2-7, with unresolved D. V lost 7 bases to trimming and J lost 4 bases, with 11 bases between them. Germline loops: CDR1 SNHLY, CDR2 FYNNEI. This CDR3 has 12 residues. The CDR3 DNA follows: TGTGCCAGCACGGTGATAGGTTACGAGCAGTACGTC. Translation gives CASTVIGYEQYV.

In DNA, the CDR3 is TGCGCCAGCAGCTTCGGGACAGGGGTCCCTGAAGCTTTCTTT. Protein sequence: CASSFGTGVPEAFF. The genes are TRBV5-1 and TRBJ1-1; 10 nucleotides line up with TRBD1. The CDR3 length is 14 residues. Germline CDR1 is SGHRS and CDR2 is YFSETQ. V gave up 2 bases and J gave up 6 bases; unmatched junction bases: 4.